A single sample gave rise to the 10 T cell receptor beta chains below, sequenced in a study of blood T cell repertoires in COVID-19. The protocol was immunoSEQ multiplex PCR, while the TCRdb copy is restricted to in-frame clones and leaves out a portion. The sample has about 160,000 clones; approximately 85% are singletons. Sequenced material: peripheral blood. These receptors came from a woman in her 50s with COVID-19, enrolled during active disease.

The V and J genes are TRBV5-1 and TRBJ2-7; 7 bases line up with TRBD1. V was clipped by 6 bases and J by 1 base; unmatched bases: 7. The germline CDR1 and CDR2 sequences are SGHRS and YFSETQ. The CDR3 consists of 14 residues. The CDR3 DNA reads TGCGCCAGCACAGAGAGGGGGCAATCCTACGAGCAGTACTTC. It encodes CASTERGQSYEQYF.

The chain has TRBV9 and TRBJ1-1, with no clear D. The CDR3 is 16 amino acids. Trimming took off 0 bases at V and 2 bases at J, with 14 bases between the two ends. Germline CDR1 is SGDLS and CDR2 is YYNGEE. The CDR3 region is CASSVVGTGGNTEAFF. CDR3 DNA: TGTGCCAGCAGCGTAGTCGGTACGGGAGGAAACACTGAAGCTTTCTTT.

The chain carries TRBV2 and TRBJ1-5; 8 nucleotides agree with TRBD1. In germline, CDR1 is SNHLY, CDR2 FYNNEI. This CDR3 is 12 amino acids long. V was pared by 7 bases and J by 7 bases, with 3 bases of the junction left unmatched. CDR3 sequence reads: CASKQGDQPQHF. The CDR3 nucleotides are TGTGCCAGCAAACAGGGGGACCAGCCCCAGCATTTT. Combining the CDR3 with reference TRBV2 and TRBJ1-5 gives the whole variable domain EPEVTQTPSHQVTQMGQEVILRCVPISNHLYFYWYRQILGQKVEFLVSFYNNEISEKSEIFDDQFSVERPDGSNFTLKIRSTKLEDSAMYFCASKQGDQPQHFGDGTRLSIL.

The V gene is TRBV18, the J gene TRBJ1-2; TRBD1 matches 8 bases. With 5 bases clipped from V and 2 bases from J, the junction kept 7 bases outside the gene matches. Germline-derived CDR1 and CDR2 are KGHSH and LQKENI. The CDR3 has 15 residues. The DNA of the CDR3 is TGTGCCAGCTCAACCGGACAGGGAGGAAACTATGGCTACACCTTC. It is translated as CASSTGQGGNYGYTF.

The V and J genes are TRBV21-1 and TRBJ2-7; the table assigns TRBD1, which was not confirmed against the DNA. TRBV21-1 is deemed a pseudogene. This CDR3 comprises 14 residues. CDR3 in DNA: TGTGCCAGCAGCAAGGGGGCACGCTCCTACGAGCAGTACTTC. Translating gives CASSKGARSYEQYF.

The V and J genes are TRBV18 and TRBJ2-1; the match to TRBD2 covers 13 bases. The CDR3 is 20 residues long. CDR1 is KGHSH and CDR2 is LQKENI in the germline V gene. Unmatched junction bases numbered 12, after V lost 4 bases and J lost 0 bases. The CDR3 loop is CASSRIGLAGALSSYNEQFF. CDR3 coding DNA: TGTGCCAGCTCACGAATAGGACTAGCGGGGGCCCTGAGCTCCTACAATGAGCAGTTCTTC.

The V and J genes are TRBV11-2 and TRBJ2-7, with 7 nucleotides matching TRBD1. CDR3 length: 14 residues. Germline values: CDR1 SGHAT, CDR2 FQNNGV. Trimming at V came to 3 bases and at J to 3 bases, leaving 5 bases not matched to a gene. CDR3 DNA: TGTGCCAGCAGCTTTGGGGACAGTTACTACGAGCAGTACTTC. Its translation is CASSFGDSYYEQYF.

V is TRBV6-5 and J is TRBJ1-5, with D maybe TRBD1 (5 bases). Trimming pared 0 bases from V and 2 bases from J, leaving 8 bases between. Germline V lookup: CDR1 MNHEY, CDR2 SVGAGI. The CDR3 runs 15 residues. This chain's CDR3 is CASSYSTEGNQPQHF. The CDR3 DNA follows: TGTGCCAGCAGTTACTCGACAGAGGGCAATCAGCCCCAGCATTTT.

V and J are TRBV11-2 and TRBJ2-7; weak D call: TRBD1 (6 bases). CDR3 length: 15 amino acids. V was clipped by 3 bases and J by 0 bases, with 12 bases between them. CDR1 is SGHAT and CDR2 is FQNNGV in the germline V gene. The CDR3 DNA reads TGTGCCAGCAGCTTCAGACAGGCGGCCTCCTACGAGCAGTACTTC. Its translation: CASSFRQAASYEQYF.

The chain is built from TRBV29-1 and TRBJ1-2; the D is unclear. Germline V CDR1 and CDR2: SQVTM, ANQGSEA. V dropped 3 bases and J dropped 4 bases, with 18 bases sitting between them. The CDR3 has 15 residues. CDR3 amino acids: CSVDVVTPEGYGYTF. In DNA, the CDR3 is TGCAGCGTTGATGTGGTAACCCCCGAGGGCTATGGCTACACCTTC.